This T cell receptor (beta chain) was captured by sequencing in a study of cytomegalovirus exposure and HLA in healthy donors (dated by TCRdb to about 2017). With regard to the full study: The roughly 670 repertoires of the first cohort and the 120 or so validation repertoires were produced on the same platform, according to a later analysis. To predict cytomegalovirus infection status, the study brought together high-throughput TCR immunosequencing, statistical association of individual TCRs with disease status, and machine learning. The study aimed to test whether signatures of past pathogen exposure could be identified by cataloging public T cell receptors. Along with the approximately 650-subject first cohort, a separate validation cohort of over 90 different subjects was used. The paper's findings and limits, for the study overall: The classifier was reported to diagnose cytomegalovirus status with high specificity and sensitivity in both the original cohort and the validation cohort. A total of fewer than 200 TCR beta chains were listed by the study as associated with cytomegalovirus. The authors suggested that the approach could potentially be generalized to other disease states and immunological phenotypes. A later analysis had no HLA typing for the validation cohort, so co-occurrence there was scored across all 130 or so repertoires. A later analysis found that TCRs clustered in the first cohort also tended to co-occur in the approximately 120 validation repertoires, with approximately 95% of cluster scores above 0. In vitro tests confirmed that a few of the cytomegalovirus-associated TCR beta chains recognize cytomegalovirus antigens. While some public TCRs were present in many individuals, most TCR sequences turned up only very rarely across donors.

V is reduced by 3 bases and J by 12 bases, leaving a spacing of 9 bases between them. Taken from cysteine to phenylalanine, the CDR3 has 11 residues. Just the 33-base CDR3 DNA is kept, in frame starting at base 1. CDR1 and CDR2 (MDHEN, SYDVKM) derive from the germline V gene. The donors were included in the validation cohort of approximately 130 subjects, a group kept apart from the approximately 700-subject first cohort. The protocol used for the library was the immunoSEQ multiplex PCR assay. In the authors' own workflow: A statistical classification framework was built for diagnosing cytomegalovirus status from the catalog of TCR beta chain sequences. As stored in TCRdb, this immuneACCESS dataset retains in-frame rearrangements with V and J assigned. A fraction of the clones does not appear; measured against another copy, unresolved V genes explain less than half of the discrepancy, and the remainder lacks a known reason. V, J and clone size were drawn from that table, and D and trimming were deduced from the DNA. The sample yields around 190,000 clones; around 86% were counted once. The biggest ten clones account for roughly 7% of the sample.

This clone occurred a few times. This clone's antigen is unknown. Per-base quality was not reported, and no clone a single base away is much larger than it. Sample: PBMCs. The clonotype comes from a man aged 30 to 39 in good health and CMV-seropositive. The rearranged chain carries TRBV28 and TRBJ1-5, with the D gene call left open. The CDR3 corresponds to CASSFVAGQHF. Here is the DNA: TGTGCCAGCAGTTTTGTGGCAGGCCAGCATTTT.